Below, 17 T cell receptor beta chains from the same sample are listed, as sequenced in a study of T cell repertoires in cytomegalovirus infection. No antigen has been identified for these receptors. TCRdb analysed the reads with MiXCR anew, one entry per CDR3 protein. The table shows about half a million distinct CDR3 sequences, with 42% occurring only once. The material was cultured PBMCs, obtained from culture after CMV antigen stimulation. These receptors originate from a human donor in good health (CMV status not recorded). Some clones in this sample may be carry-over from other donors' samples.

CDR3 residues: CATQDSSTGELFF. The DNA for the CDR3 is TGTGCCACACAAGACAGTAGCACCGGGGAGCTGTTTTTT. The chain employs TRBV24-1 and TRBJ2-2; a weak D match, TRBD1 (5 bases). Germline V gene lookup returns CDR1 KGHDR and CDR2 SFDVKD. This CDR3 spans 13 amino acids. V lost 10 bases and J 4 bases, leaving 12 bases between the germline ends.

This rearrangement joins TRBV27 to TRBJ2-1; possibly TRBD1 for D (7 bases). V gave up 7 bases and J gave up 2 bases, with 21 bases separating them. Germline loops: CDR1 MNHEY, CDR2 SMNVEV (reference sequence). The CDR3 extends over 17 amino acids. In DNA, the CDR3 is TGTGCCAGCACCGAACTCGTATCAGGGGGGACCTACAATGAGCAGTTCTTC. Translated, it gives CASTELVSGGTYNEQFF.

The rearrangement joins TRBV12-3 or TRBV12-4 to TRBJ2-2; perhaps TRBD2 as D (7 bases). The V gene lost 7 bases and the J gene lost 5 bases, with 23 bases spanning the gap. The length of the CDR3 is 17 residues. In DNA form, the CDR3 reads TGTGCCAGCACCCCCGCGGTGGGGGGGGCGGGGACCGGGGAGCTGTTTTTT. This codes for CASTPAVGGAGTGELFF.

This clonotype was counted ten times or more. This chain joins TRBV7-2 and TRBJ2-1; 13 bases fit TRBD2. Germline V gene data show CDR1 as SGHTA and CDR2 as FQGNSA. This CDR3 has 18 amino acids. Losses at the gene ends were 0 bases for V and 1 base for J; bases not matched to a gene: 3. CDR3 nucleotide sequence: TGTGCCAGCAGCTTAGCTACTAGCGGGAGGGTTTCCTACAATGAGCAGTTCTTC. Residues: CASSLATSGRVSYNEQFF.

In this sample, this clonotype turned up a few times. The CDR3 bases are TGTGCCAGCAGCTTTAGCTCGGGCCGGTCAGGGTTGGTAAATGAGCAGTTCTTC. Its protein product is CASSFSSGRSGLVNEQFF. The chain has TRBV7-9 and TRBJ2-1; a possible D gene is TRBD1 (5 bases). The CDR3 is 18 residues long. Trimming removed 3 bases from V and 7 bases from J, with 25 bases in between. Germline V CDR1 and CDR2: SEHNR, FQNEAQ (reference sequence).

J is TRBJ2-1 and V is TRBV12-5; 7 bases match TRBD2. Trimming removed 4 bases from V and 11 bases from J; junction bases left unmatched: 11. The germline gives CDR1 LGHNT, CDR2 FRNRAP. The CDR3 runs 14 residues. The CDR3 region has the DNA TGTGCTAGTGGTTCTCGTGGGGGGGGACGAAAGCAGTTCTTC. The encoded protein is CASGSRGGGRKQFF.

This chain connects TRBV6-2 or TRBV6-3 to TRBJ2-2, with D possibly TRBD1 on 6 matching bases. The CDR3 loop spans 17 amino acids. Trimming removed 5 bases from V and 3 bases from J, with 19 bases in between. Germline V gene sequence: CDR1 MNHEY, CDR2 SVGEGT. The chain's CDR3 is CASSHPRDGTYTGELFF. For the CDR3, the DNA is TGTGCCAGCAGTCACCCCCGTGACGGGACATACACCGGGGAGCTGTTTTTT.

In DNA form, the CDR3 reads TGTGCCAGTAGTACGACAGTACAAGAGACCCAGTACTTC. Translation: CASSTTVQETQYF. The chain recombines TRBV19 with TRBJ2-5; maybe TRBD1 (5 bases). Germline CDR1 and CDR2: LNHDA and SQIVND (reference sequence). The CDR3 is 13 residues long. V lost 4 bases to trimming and J lost 2 bases, with 8 bases between them.

This clonotype came up a few times. The V gene is TRBV5-4, the J gene TRBJ2-1, with D maybe TRBD2 (6 bases). V gave up 5 bases and J gave up 1 base, with 16 bases separating them. CDR1 and CDR2 (germline): SGHNT, YYREEE (reference sequence). The CDR3 has 16 amino acids. CDR3 residues: CASSLPGTFSYNEQFF. The CDR3 DNA follows: TGTGCCAGCAGTTTGCCCGGGACTTTTTCCTACAATGAGCAGTTCTTC.

This clonotype was observed a handful of times. The V and J genes are TRBV11-2 and TRBJ1-1; D perhaps matches TRBD1 (5 bases). The CDR3 covers 14 residues. The V end was cut by 3 bases, the J end by 4 bases, with 12 bases between. Germline CDR1 is SGHAT and CDR2 is FQNNGV. As DNA, the CDR3 is TGTGCCAGCAGCTTTGGGGGAGGAGGCACTGAAGCTTTCTTT. As protein: CASSFGGGGTEAFF. Together with reference TRBV11-2 and TRBJ1-1, the CDR3 gives the full variable domain: EAGVAQSPRYKIIEKRQSVAFWCNPISGHATLYWYQQILGQGPKLLIQFQNNGVVDDSQLPKDRFSAERLKGVDSTLKIQPAKLEDSAVYLCASSFGGGGTEAFFGQGTRLTVV.

This clonotype turned up a few times. The chain joins TRBV12-3 or TRBV12-4 to TRBJ2-2, with D uncertain. The CDR3 sequence is 16 residues long. V was cut by 2 bases and J by 5 bases, with 15 bases left in between. CDR3: CASSLSIGSGTGELFF. CDR3 in DNA: TGTGCCAGCAGTTTATCAATTGGCTCCGGGACCGGGGAGCTGTTTTTT.

This clonotype has a handful of counts. The chain carries TRBV7-2 and TRBJ2-5; D might be TRBD1 (6 bases). Germline V gene lookup returns CDR1 SGHTA and CDR2 FQGNSA. The CDR3 extends over 13 amino acids. Trimming pared 5 bases from V and 5 bases from J, leaving 12 bases between. The CDR3: CASSVVGGETQYF. The CDR3 coding sequence is TGTGCCAGCAGCGTAGTTGGGGGCGAGACCCAGTACTTC.

V and J are TRBV11-2 and TRBJ2-3; TRBD2 aligns across 7 bases. With V trimmed by 2 bases and J by 4 bases, 9 bases remained unmatched. The germline CDR1 and CDR2 sequences are SGHAT and FQNNGV. The CDR3 spans 16 residues. The DNA for the CDR3 is TGTGCCAGCAGCTTATGGGGGAGGGCCCGGGCAGATACGCAGTATTTT. This codes for CASSLWGRARADTQYF.

This rearrangement joins TRBV6-2 or TRBV6-3 to TRBJ2-1; D is uncertain. The V gene lost 0 bases and the J gene lost 8 bases, with 11 bases spanning the gap. Per germline, CDR1 MNHEY and CDR2 SVGEGT. This CDR3 region has 14 residues. The CDR3 reads CASSYSNGPYEQFF. CDR3 coding DNA: TGTGCCAGCAGTTACTCGAATGGGCCCTATGAGCAGTTCTTC.

This clonotype was seen a few times. The chain employs TRBV19 and TRBJ2-7; 10 nucleotides match TRBD2. Germline loops: CDR1 LNHDA, CDR2 SQIVND (reference sequence). V was clipped by 7 bases and J by 0 bases; unmatched bases: 6. The CDR3 consists of 15 residues. This chain's CDR3 is CASKRLAGPSYEQYF. CDR3 nucleotide sequence: TGTGCCAGTAAGAGACTAGCGGGTCCCTCCTACGAGCAGTACTTC.

This clonotype has a handful of counts. This chain connects TRBV7-2 to TRBJ2-2; perhaps TRBD2 as D (6 bases). Trimming left V 8 bases short and J 3 bases short, with 19 bases between. Germline CDR1 is SGHTA and CDR2 is FQGNSA. The length of the CDR3 is 16 residues. Written as DNA, the CDR3 is TGTGCCAGCGCCCCTCCGGGCGGGGCGTACACCGGGGAGCTGTTTTTT. It translates to CASAPPGGAYTGELFF.

This clonotype was detected only a few times. J is TRBJ2-1 and V is TRBV19; 7 bases map to TRBD2. There are 15 residues in the CDR3. J lost 4 bases, V lost 5 bases, and 8 bases had no gene match. Per germline, CDR1 LNHDA and CDR2 SQIVND (reference sequence). DNA of the CDR3: TGTGCCAGTAGTTACCGGCGGGGGAGTTACAATGAGCAGTTCTTC. It specifies CASSYRRGSYNEQFF.